The present T cell receptor beta chain was sequenced within a study of T cell repertoires in cytomegalovirus infection. Of note for this clonotype: A read error is likely, as this CDR3 ends without the conserved phenylalanine or tryptophan.

Germline lookup yields CDR1 MNHNY and CDR2 SVGAGI (reference sequence). This CDR3 region has 15 residues. V was trimmed by 7 bases and J by 5 bases, leaving 21 bases between them. TCRdb itself ran the reads through MiXCR, one entry per CDR3 protein. The sample includes over 150,000 distinct CDR3 sequences, roughly 17% seen only once; the top ten take 20% to 25%. The specimen sequenced was CD8+ T cells from PBMCs. The TCR originated in a human donor in good health (CMV status not recorded). Some clones in this sample may be carry-over from other donors' samples. The gene calls are TRBV6-6 and TRBJ2-7; D tentatively reads TRBD1 or TRBD2 (5 bases each). For the CDR3, the DNA is TGTGCCAGCACCACCGAGGGGCCAGGGAGAAACGAGCAGTACTAC. Translation: CASTTEGPGRNEQYY.